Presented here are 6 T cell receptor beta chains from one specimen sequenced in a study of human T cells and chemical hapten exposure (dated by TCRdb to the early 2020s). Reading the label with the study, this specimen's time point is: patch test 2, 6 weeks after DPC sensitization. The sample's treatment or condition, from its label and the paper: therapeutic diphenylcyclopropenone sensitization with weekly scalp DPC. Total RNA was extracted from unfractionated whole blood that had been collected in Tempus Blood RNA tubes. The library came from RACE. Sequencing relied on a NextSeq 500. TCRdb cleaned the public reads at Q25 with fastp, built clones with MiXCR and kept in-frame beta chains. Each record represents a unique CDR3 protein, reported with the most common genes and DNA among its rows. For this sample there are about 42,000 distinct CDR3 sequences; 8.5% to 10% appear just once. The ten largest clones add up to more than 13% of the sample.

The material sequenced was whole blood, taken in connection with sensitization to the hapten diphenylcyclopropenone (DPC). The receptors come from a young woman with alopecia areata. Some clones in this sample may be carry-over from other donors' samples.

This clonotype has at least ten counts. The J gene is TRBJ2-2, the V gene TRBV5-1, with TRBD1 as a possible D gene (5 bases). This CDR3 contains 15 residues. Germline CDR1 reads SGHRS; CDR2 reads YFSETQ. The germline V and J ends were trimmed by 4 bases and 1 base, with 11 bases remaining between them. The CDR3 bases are TGCGCCAGCAGCGGTGGGGCCGAGAACACCGGGGAGCTGTTTTTT. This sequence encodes CASSGGAENTGELFF.

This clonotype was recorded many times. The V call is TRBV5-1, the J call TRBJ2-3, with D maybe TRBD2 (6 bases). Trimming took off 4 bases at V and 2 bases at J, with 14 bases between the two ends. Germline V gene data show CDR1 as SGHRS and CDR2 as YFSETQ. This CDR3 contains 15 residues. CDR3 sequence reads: CASSLFGGSTDTQYF. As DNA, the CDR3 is TGCGCCAGCAGCCTCTTTGGGGGGTCCACAGATACGCAGTATTTT.

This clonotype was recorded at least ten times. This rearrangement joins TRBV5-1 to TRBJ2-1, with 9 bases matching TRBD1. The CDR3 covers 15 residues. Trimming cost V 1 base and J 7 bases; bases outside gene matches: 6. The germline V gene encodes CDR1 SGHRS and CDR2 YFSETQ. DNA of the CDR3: TGCGCCAGCAGCTTGTATCGGACAGGGGTGAATGAGCAGTTCTTC. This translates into CASSLYRTGVNEQFF.

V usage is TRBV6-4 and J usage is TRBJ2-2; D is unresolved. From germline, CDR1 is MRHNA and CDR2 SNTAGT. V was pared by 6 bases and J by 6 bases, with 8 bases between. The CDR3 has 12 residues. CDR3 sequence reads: CASRSGAGELFF. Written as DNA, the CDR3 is TGTGCCAGCAGATCAGGTGCCGGGGAGCTGTTTTTT.

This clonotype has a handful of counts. The CDR3 coding sequence is TGCAGCGTTGGGGCTGAAACCTACGAGCAGTACTTC. Encoded protein: CSVGAETYEQYF. V gene TRBV29-1 combines with J gene TRBJ2-7; D gene uncertain. In germline, CDR1 is SQVTM, CDR2 ANQGSEA. V shed 4 bases and J shed 2 bases, with 9 bases lying between them. The CDR3 loop spans 12 amino acids.

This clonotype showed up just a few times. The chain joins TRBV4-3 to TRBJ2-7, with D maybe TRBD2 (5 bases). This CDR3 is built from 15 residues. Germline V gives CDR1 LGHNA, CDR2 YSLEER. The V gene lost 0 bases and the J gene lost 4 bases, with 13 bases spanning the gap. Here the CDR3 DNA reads TGCGCCAGCAGCCAAGATCATGGACTGACTTACGAGCAGTACTTC. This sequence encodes CASSQDHGLTYEQYF.